This TCR beta chain was obtained from a study of blood T cell repertoires in COVID-19 (dated by TCRdb to between 2020 and 2021). Background on the whole study: Collaborator samples came from the United States, Italy and Spain and covered acute and convalescent phases of COVID-19. Where available, HLA class I and class II types were obtained from metadata supplied by the sample provider rather than from assay-based typing. Sample metadata almost always included a de-identified subject ID, COVID-19 status, age in years and sex. Deeply sampled blood TCRbeta repertoires from subjects exposed to, actively infected with, or recovered from COVID-19 were included in the dataset. The material from the prospective study consisted of cDNA or gDNA derived from T cells, B-cell-depleted T cells, or PBMCs. The samples were drawn from the first 160 participants of the ongoing ImmuneRACE study and from about 1,200 subjects provided by 6 global collaborators. A freely available public database, intended as a resource for researchers studying the immune response to SARS-CoV-2, is where the repertoires were released. Findings and caveats that apply to the study as a whole: Clinical and demographic metadata were provided uncurated, with the amount varying by source and participant.

V loses 3 bases, J loses 8 bases, and the germline ends lie 10 bases apart. The CDR3 spans 12 residues, from the cysteine through the phenylalanine. Kept here is only the CDR3 DNA, which spans 36 bases and is read in frame from base 1. In the prospective study, participants were 18 to 89 years old, resided in about 25 geographic areas of the United States, and were enrolled through a virtual design. In the prospective study, cohorts were assigned on the basis of participant-reported clinical history obtained from a screening survey and a study questionnaire. Each participant in the prospective study had whole blood, serum and a nasopharyngeal or oropharyngeal swab collected by mobile phlebotomists. Participants in the prospective study had the option to provide additional blood draws and questionnaires over an approximately 2-month period. Prospective study blood samples were shipped either frozen or at room temperature before DNA extraction.

The immunoSEQ Assay, a bias-controlled multiplex PCR, was used to amplify TCRbeta CDR3 regions from genomic DNA. Per the authors' processing: The number of nucleated cells in each sample was estimated from the amplification of reference gene primers within the assay. Sequence reads were collapsed and filtered to measure the absolute abundance of every unique TCRbeta CDR3 rearrangement. Productive Simpson clonality was computed per sample as the square root of Simpson's diversity index over productive rearrangements. Not all clones reach the TCRdb copy of this immuneACCESS table, which keeps in-frame sequences only. Checked studies attribute under half of the gap to unresolved V genes and leave the rest unexplained. That table furnishes V, J and clone size, whereas the DNA furnished D and trimming. Here the sample has 150,000 or so clones; 80% to 90% occur a single time. The ten largest clones capture about 3.6% of the sample.

As regards this clone: It has no known antigen specificity. No much larger clone exists at a distance of one base, and base qualities are not known.

The source is a woman aged 45-59 years in a cohort exposed to, infected with or recovered from COVID-19 (not recorded which). The sequencing sample was made of PBMCs or T cells enriched from blood (not recorded which). Rearrangement joined TRBV12-3 or TRBV12-4 to TRBJ1-2; there is no confident call for the D gene. The sequenced DNA: TGTGCCAGCAGTTTGGGAGAGCAAGGCTACACCTTC. Translation gives CASSLGEQGYTF.